This T cell receptor (beta chain) emerged from a study of blood T cell repertoires in COVID-19. Study at large: Collection of acute and convalescent COVID-19 samples took place in the United States, Italy and Spain. PBMCs, B-cell-depleted T cells, or T cells provided the cDNA or gDNA that made up the material.

This clone appeared once. After removal of 5 bases from V and 6 bases from J, the junction contained 2 bases not matched to a gene. CDR3 length: 14 residues. CDR1 and CDR2 from the germline V gene are ENHRY and SYGVKD. Under the authors' procedure: Amplification from reference gene primers served as the basis for estimated nucleated cell counts. Sequencing was performed with immunoSEQ multiplex PCR; in TCRdb, only in-frame clones are kept and a portion is missing. The D gene and trimming were derived from the DNA, and the V and J assignments and clone size from that table. The repertoire holds some 150,000 clones, roughly 86% seen once, with almost 8.5% in the top ten.

The source of this sequence is a woman aged 60-75 years with acute or convalescent COVID-19. Sequenced input: peripheral blood. The chain carries TRBV10-3 and TRBJ2-1; 12 nucleotides line up with TRBD2. The CDR3 loop reads CAISTSGGTNEQFF. CDR3 nucleotide sequence: TGTGCCATCAGTACTAGCGGGGGGACCAATGAGCAGTTCTTC.